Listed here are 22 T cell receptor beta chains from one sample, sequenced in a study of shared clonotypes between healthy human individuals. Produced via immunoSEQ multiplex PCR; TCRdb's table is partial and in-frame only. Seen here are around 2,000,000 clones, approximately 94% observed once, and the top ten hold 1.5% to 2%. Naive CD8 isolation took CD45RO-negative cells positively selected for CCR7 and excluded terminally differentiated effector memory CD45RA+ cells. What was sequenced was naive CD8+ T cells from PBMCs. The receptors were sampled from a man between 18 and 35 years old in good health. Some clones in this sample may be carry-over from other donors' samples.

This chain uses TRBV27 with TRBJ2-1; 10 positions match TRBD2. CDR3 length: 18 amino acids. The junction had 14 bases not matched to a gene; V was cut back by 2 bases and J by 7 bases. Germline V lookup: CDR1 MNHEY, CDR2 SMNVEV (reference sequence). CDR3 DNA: TGTGCCAGCAGTTTAAAACTCGGACTAGCGGAGTCTGAGAATGAGCAGTTCTTC. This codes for CASSLKLGLAESENEQFF.

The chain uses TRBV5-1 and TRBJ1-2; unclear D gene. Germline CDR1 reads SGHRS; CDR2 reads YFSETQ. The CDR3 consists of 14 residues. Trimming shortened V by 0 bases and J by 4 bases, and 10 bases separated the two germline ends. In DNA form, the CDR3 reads TGCGCCAGCAGCTTGGTCGGGCCAGGCTATGGCTACACCTTC. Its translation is CASSLVGPGYGYTF.

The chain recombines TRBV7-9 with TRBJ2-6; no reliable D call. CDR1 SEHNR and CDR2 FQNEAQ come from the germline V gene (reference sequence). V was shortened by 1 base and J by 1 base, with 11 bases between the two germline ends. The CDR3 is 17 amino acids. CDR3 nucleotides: TGTGCCAGCAGCTTAGAGATCCAGGTTTCTGGGGCCAACGTCCTGACTTTC. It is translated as CASSLEIQVSGANVLTF.

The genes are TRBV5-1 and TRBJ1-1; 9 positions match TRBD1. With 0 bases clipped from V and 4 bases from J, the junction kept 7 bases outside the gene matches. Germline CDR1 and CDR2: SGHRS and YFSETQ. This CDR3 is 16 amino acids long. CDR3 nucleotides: TGCGCCAGCAGCTTGGATTGGGACAGGGTCACCACTGAAGCTTTCTTT. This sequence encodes CASSLDWDRVTTEAFF. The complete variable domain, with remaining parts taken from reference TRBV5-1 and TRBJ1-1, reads KAGVTQTPRYLIKTRGQQVTLSCSPISGHRSVSWYQQTPGQGLQFLFEYFSETQRNKGNFPGRFSGRQFSNSRSEMNVSTLELGDSALYLCASSLDWDRVTTEAFFGQGTRLTVV.

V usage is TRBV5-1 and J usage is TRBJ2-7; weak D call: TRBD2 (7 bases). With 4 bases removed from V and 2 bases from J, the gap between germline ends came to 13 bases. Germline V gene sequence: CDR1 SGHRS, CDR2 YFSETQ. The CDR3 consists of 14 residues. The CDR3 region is CASSSGTPTYEQYF. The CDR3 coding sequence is TGCGCCAGCAGCAGCGGGACACCCACCTACGAGCAGTACTTC.

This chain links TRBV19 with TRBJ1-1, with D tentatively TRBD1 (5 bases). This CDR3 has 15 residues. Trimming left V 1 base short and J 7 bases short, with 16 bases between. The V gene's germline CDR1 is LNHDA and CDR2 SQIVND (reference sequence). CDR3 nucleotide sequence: TGTGCCAGTAGTATAGGAGTTCGGGGGATCGGTGAAGCTTTCTTT. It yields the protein CASSIGVRGIGEAFF.

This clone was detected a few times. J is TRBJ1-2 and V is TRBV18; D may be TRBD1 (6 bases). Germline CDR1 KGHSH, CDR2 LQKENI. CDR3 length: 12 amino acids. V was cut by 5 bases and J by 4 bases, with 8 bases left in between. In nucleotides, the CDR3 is TGTGCCAGCTCAACAGGGATCTATGGCTACACCTTC. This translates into CASSTGIYGYTF. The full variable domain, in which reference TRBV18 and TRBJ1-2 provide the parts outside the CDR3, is NAGVMQNPRHLVRRRGQEARLRCSPMKGHSHVYWYRQLPEEGLKFMVYLQKENIIDESGMPKERFSAEFPKEGPSILRIQQVVRGDSAAYFCASSTGIYGYTFGSGTRLTVV.

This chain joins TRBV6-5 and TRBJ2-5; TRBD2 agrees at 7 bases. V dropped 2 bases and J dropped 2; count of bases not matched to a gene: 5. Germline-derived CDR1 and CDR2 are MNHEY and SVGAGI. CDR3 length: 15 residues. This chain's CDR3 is CASSYPREGQETQYF. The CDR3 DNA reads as TGTGCCAGCAGTTACCCGAGGGAGGGGCAAGAGACCCAGTACTTC.

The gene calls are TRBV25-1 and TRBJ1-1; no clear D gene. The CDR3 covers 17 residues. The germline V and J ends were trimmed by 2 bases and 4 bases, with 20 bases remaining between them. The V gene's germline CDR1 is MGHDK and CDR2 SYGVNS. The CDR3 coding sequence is TGTGCCAGCAGTGAACTGGGTATGGGGTACAGAGGCACTGAAGCTTTCTTT. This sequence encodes CASSELGMGYRGTEAFF.

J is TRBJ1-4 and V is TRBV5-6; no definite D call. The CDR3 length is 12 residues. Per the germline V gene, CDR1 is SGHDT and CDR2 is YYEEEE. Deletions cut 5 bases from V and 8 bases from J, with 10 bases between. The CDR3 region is CASSSASEKLFF. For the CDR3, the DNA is TGTGCCAGCAGTTCAGCGTCCGAAAAACTGTTTTTT.

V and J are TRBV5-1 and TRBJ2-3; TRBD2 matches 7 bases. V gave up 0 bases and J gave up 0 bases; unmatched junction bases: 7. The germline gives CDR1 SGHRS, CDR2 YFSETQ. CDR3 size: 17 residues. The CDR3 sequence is CASSLVGGTTSTDTQYF. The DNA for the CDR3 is TGCGCCAGCAGCTTGGTTGGGGGGACTACTAGCACAGATACGCAGTATTTT. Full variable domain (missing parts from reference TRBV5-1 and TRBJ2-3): KAGVTQTPRYLIKTRGQQVTLSCSPISGHRSVSWYQQTPGQGLQFLFEYFSETQRNKGNFPGRFSGRQFSNSRSEMNVSTLELGDSALYLCASSLVGGTTSTDTQYFGPGTRLTVL.

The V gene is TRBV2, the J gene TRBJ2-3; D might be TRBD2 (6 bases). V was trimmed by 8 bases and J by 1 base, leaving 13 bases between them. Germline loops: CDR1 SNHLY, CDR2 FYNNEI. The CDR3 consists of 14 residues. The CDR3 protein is CASLRDFRTDTQYF. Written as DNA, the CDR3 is TGTGCCAGCCTCCGGGACTTTCGCACAGATACGCAGTATTTT.

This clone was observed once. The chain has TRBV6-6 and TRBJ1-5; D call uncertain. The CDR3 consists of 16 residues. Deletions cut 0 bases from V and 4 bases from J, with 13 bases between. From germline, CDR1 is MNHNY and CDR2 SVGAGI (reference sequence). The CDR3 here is CASSYSDLRRNQPQHF. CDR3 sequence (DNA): TGTGCCAGCAGTTACTCAGATTTACGGCGAAATCAGCCCCAGCATTTT.

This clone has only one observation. CDR3 nucleotide sequence: TGTGCCAGCAGCTTAGTAGGGATCTTCTACGAGCAGTACTTC. It translates to CASSLVGIFYEQYF. The chain combines TRBV11-2 with TRBJ2-7; the D is unclear. CDR1 and CDR2 from the germline V gene are SGHAT and FQNNGV. The CDR3 has 14 residues. Trimming shortened V by 1 base and J by 3 bases, and 10 bases separated the two germline ends. Supplemented by reference TRBV11-2 and TRBJ2-7, the full variable domain reads EAGVAQSPRYKIIEKRQSVAFWCNPISGHATLYWYQQILGQGPKLLIQFQNNGVVDDSQLPKDRFSAERLKGVDSTLKIQPAKLEDSAVYLCASSLVGIFYEQYFGPGTRLTVT.

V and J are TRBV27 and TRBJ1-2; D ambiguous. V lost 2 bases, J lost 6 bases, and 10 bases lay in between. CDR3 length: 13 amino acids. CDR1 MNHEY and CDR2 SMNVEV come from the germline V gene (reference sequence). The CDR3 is CASSLTASNGYTF. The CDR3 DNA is TGTGCCAGCAGTTTAACCGCGTCGAATGGCTACACCTTC.

This CDR3 is CASSPPRLAGPGANVLTF. CDR3 sequence (DNA): TGTGCCAGCTCACCACCCCGACTAGCGGGACCTGGGGCCAACGTCCTGACTTTC. The chain joins TRBV18 to TRBJ2-6; the match to TRBD2 covers 11 bases. The germline CDR1 and CDR2 sequences are KGHSH and LQKENI. V lost 0 bases, J lost 2 bases, and 3 bases stayed unmatched. There are 18 residues in the CDR3.

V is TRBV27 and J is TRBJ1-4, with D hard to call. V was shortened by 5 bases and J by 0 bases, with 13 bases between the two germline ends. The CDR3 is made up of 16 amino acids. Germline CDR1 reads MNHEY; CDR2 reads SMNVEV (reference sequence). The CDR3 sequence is CASSLSIQSTNEKLFF. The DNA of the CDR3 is TGTGCCAGCAGTCTAAGTATCCAGTCAACTAATGAAAAACTGTTTTTT.

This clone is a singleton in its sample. CDR3 loop: CASSFFSGMDHYNEQFF. In DNA form, the CDR3 reads TGCGCCAGCAGCTTTTTTAGCGGGATGGACCATTACAATGAGCAGTTCTTC. J is TRBJ2-1 and V is TRBV5-1; 8 nucleotides agree with TRBD2. J was trimmed by 4 bases and V by 2 bases; bases with no gene match: 11. This CDR3 contains 17 residues. From germline, CDR1 is SGHRS and CDR2 YFSETQ.

For the CDR3, the DNA is TGTGCCAGTATCCCCAACACGGACCCTGTCGATGGCTACACCTTC. Its protein product is CASIPNTDPVDGYTF. The chain uses TRBV19 and TRBJ1-2; no firm D call. The CDR3 totals 15 residues. Trimming removed 7 bases at V and 6 bases at J, with 21 bases between. Germline CDR1 and CDR2: LNHDA and SQIVND (reference sequence).

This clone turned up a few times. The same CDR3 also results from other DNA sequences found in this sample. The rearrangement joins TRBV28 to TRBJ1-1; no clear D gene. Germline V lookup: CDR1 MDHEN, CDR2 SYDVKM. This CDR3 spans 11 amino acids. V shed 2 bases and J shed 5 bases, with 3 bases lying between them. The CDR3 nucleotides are TGTGCCAGCAGTTTAGGTACTGAAGCTTTCTTT. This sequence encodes CASSLGTEAFF.

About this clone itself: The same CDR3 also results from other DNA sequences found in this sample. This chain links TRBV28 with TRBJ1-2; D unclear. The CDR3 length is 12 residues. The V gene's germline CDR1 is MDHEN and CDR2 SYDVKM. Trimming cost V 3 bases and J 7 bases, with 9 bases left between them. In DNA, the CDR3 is TGTGCCAGCAGTTTCGGATTGGGTGGCTACACCTTC. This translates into CASSFGLGGYTF.

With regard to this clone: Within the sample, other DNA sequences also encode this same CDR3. CDR3: CASSQGLETQYF. CDR3 nucleotide sequence: TGTGCCAGCAGCCAAGGTTTAGAGACCCAGTACTTC. This chain connects TRBV4-2 to TRBJ2-5; no clear D gene. Germline lookup yields CDR1 LGHNA and CDR2 YNFKEQ. The CDR3 covers 12 residues. The V end lost 1 base, the J end lost 4 bases, and 4 bases lay between the germline ends.